This T cell receptor beta chain is from a study of siplizumab effects on memory and regulatory T cells. Study outcomes and limitations: Suppression by proliferating Tregs derived from siplizumab cultures was not verified. Siplizumab significantly reduced alloreactive sequences traceable to unstimulated CD4+ memory cells.

The J segment lost 6 bases and the V segment lost 2 bases, leaving 15 bases of the junction unmatched. CDR1 is SGDLS, CDR2 YYNGEE, per germline. CDR3 length equals 20 residues. To note about this clone: The antigen is undetermined.

Sequenced by immunoSEQ multiplex PCR; TCRdb stores in-frame clones only, minus some. The sample yields approximately 92,000 clones, roughly 94% seen once. This TCR was sampled from a human donor in good health. The chain links TRBV9 to TRBJ2-1; 15 bases line up with TRBD2. Sequencing input: non-Treg CD4+ T cells sorted from blood. As DNA, the CDR3 is TGTGCCAGCAGCGTGGGTCCGGGACTAGCGGGAGGTAAGGGGGGCAATGAGCAGTTCTTC. Translated: CASSVGPGLAGGKGGNEQFF.